What follows are 9 T cell receptor beta chains derived from one specimen sequenced in a study of T cells in Graves' hyperthyroidism and ophthalmopathy. Amplification of TCR beta CDR3 regions used RNA as the template. The TCR CDR3 was amplified in a first-round RT-PCR using the HTBI primer set. TCRdb used MiXCR to reprocess the multiplex PCR reads, holding one entry per CDR3 protein. The sample lists some 300,000 distinct CDR3 sequences, around a fifth seen once, with about 35% in the top ten. Sequencing was carried out using blood. The receptor source for this set is a man in his fifties with Graves' ophthalmopathy.

There are a few counts of this clonotype. The rearrangement links TRBV6-2 or TRBV6-3 to TRBJ2-7, with 8 nucleotides matching TRBD1. This CDR3 has 14 amino acids. V gave up 5 bases and J gave up 1 base; unmatched junction bases: 4. Germline V lookup: CDR1 MNHEY, CDR2 SVGEGT. The CDR3: CASSQQGDSYEQYF. In DNA form, the CDR3 reads TGTGCCAGCAGTCAACAGGGGGATTCCTACGAGCAGTACTTC.

The CDR3, as DNA: TGTGCCACCAGCACCCGAACCCCTGGGGAAAAACTGTTTTTT. This sequence encodes CATSTRTPGEKLFF. This chain uses TRBV15 with TRBJ1-4; the D is unclear. This CDR3 is 14 amino acids long. Germline V CDR1 and CDR2: LNHNV, YYDKDF (reference sequence). V was shortened by 4 bases and J by 8 bases, with 14 bases between the two germline ends.

The rearrangement joins TRBV7-2 to TRBJ2-1; 14 positions agree with TRBD2. Trimming took 3 bases from V and 4 from J; bases not matched to a gene: 11. Germline CDR1 and CDR2: SGHTA and FQGNSA. This CDR3 spans 19 amino acids. CDR3 nucleotides: TGTGCCAGCAGCTTTTTGACTAGCGGGAGGGCGATAGAGTACAATGAGCAGTTCTTC. It is translated as CASSFLTSGRAIEYNEQFF.

This clonotype was recorded a few times. V is TRBV20-1 and J is TRBJ2-1, with a possible D match to TRBD2 (5 bases). The V end lost 0 bases, the J end lost 4 bases, and 16 bases lay between the germline ends. This CDR3 has 16 residues. In germline, CDR1 is DFQATT, CDR2 SNEGSKA (reference sequence). The CDR3 here is CSARDEEERSYNEQFF. The CDR3 DNA reads TGCAGTGCTAGAGATGAGGAGGAACGATCTTACAATGAGCAGTTCTTC.

A few counts support this clonotype. V is TRBV28 and J is TRBJ1-6; a weak D match, TRBD1 (6 bases). The CDR3 has 15 residues. The germline V gene encodes CDR1 MDHEN and CDR2 SYDVKM. V gave up 4 bases and J gave up 10 bases, with 17 bases separating them. The CDR3 region has the DNA TGTGCCAGCAGTTCGGACAGCTTTAGGGACTCACCCCTCCACTTT. This codes for CASSSDSFRDSPLHF.

This clonotype was seen many times. The chain recombines TRBV20-1 with TRBJ2-7; either TRBD1 or TRBD2 may fit D (10 bases each). Germline V gene data show CDR1 as DFQATT and CDR2 as SNEGSKA (reference sequence). Trimming pared 4 bases from V and 4 bases from J, leaving 41 bases between. This CDR3 has 22 amino acids. The CDR3 region is CSANTGTGVAGTSVMLGYEQYF. CDR3 in DNA: TGCAGTGCTAACACGGGGACAGGGGTGGCCGGGACTAGCGTTATGTTGGGGTACGAGCAGTACTTC.

This chain joins TRBV12-5 and TRBJ1-1; TRBD1 might be the D (5 bases). Trimming took 2 bases from V and 1 from J, leaving 11 bases between them. The germline V gene encodes CDR1 LGHNT and CDR2 FRNRAP. The CDR3 contains 15 residues. DNA of the CDR3: TGTGCTAGTGGTTTGTCAAGGGGCTCGAACACTGAAGCTTTCTTT. It specifies CASGLSRGSNTEAFF. Variable domain in full (rest from reference TRBV12-5 and TRBJ1-1): DARVTQTPRHKVTEMGQEVTMRCQPILGHNTVFWYRQTMMQGLELLAYFRNRAPLDDSGMPKDRFSAEMPDATLATLKIQPSEPRDSAVYFCASGLSRGSNTEAFFGQGTRLTVV.

The J gene is TRBJ2-3, the V gene TRBV6-5; D is ambiguous. The germline CDR1 and CDR2 sequences are MNHEY and SVGAGI. Deletions cut 4 bases from V and 8 bases from J, with 7 bases between. The CDR3 totals 11 residues. The CDR3 DNA is TGTGCCAGCAGTTTCAAGATTACGCAGTATTTT. Protein sequence: CASSFKITQYF.

About this clonotype: A junction end diverges from the germline sequence, so it may reflect a read error. This chain joins TRBV28 and TRBJ1-4; TRBD1 is a possible D gene (6 bases). The CDR3 is made up of 15 amino acids. CDR1 is MDHEN, CDR2 SYDVKM, per germline. CDR3 bases: TGTGCCAGCAATTTATGGGAAGGGGGAAATGAAAAACTGTTTTTT. This gives the protein CASNLWEGGNEKLFF.